This T cell receptor (beta chain) is from a study of OX40 agonist ivuxolimab in advanced cancers. About the study: A male proportion of 82.7% was recorded, with mean age approximately 56 years and range about 20 to 79.

The V and J ends lost 5 bases and 6 bases, in that order; junction bases with no gene match: 12. Germline CDR1 reads KGHSH; CDR2 reads LQKENI. The CDR3 extends over 16 amino acids. The repertoire was sequenced with immunoSEQ multiplex PCR; TCRdb's copy has only in-frame clones and lacks some. The sample carries fewer than 60,000 clones, approximately 89% recorded once. The sequencing here drew on CD4+ or CD8+ T cells sorted from blood, taken in a trial of the OX40 agonist ivuxolimab. The gene calls are TRBV18 and TRBJ2-1; 8 nucleotides agree with TRBD1. The source of this sequence is an adult with an advanced solid tumor such as melanoma, head and neck, liver or kidney cancer. The CDR3 nucleotides read TGTGCCAGCTCAACGACAGGGGCCTCAGTGGGCAATGAGCAGTTCTTC. It encodes CASSTTGASVGNEQFF.